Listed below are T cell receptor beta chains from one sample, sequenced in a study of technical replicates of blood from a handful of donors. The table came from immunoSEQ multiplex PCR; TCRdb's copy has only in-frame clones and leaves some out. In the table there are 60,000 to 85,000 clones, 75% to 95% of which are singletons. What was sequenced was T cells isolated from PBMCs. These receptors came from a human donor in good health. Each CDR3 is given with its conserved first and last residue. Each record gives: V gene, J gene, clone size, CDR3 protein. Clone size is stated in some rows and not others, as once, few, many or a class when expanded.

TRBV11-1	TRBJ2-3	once	CASSSRLAGGPDTQYF
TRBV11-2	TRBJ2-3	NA	CASSDLAGGPTDTQYF
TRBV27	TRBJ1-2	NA	CASSWDRGTYGYTF
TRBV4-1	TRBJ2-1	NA	CASSYQLNNEQFF
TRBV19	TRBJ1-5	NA	CASNYGGRRPQHF
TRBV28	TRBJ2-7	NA	CASRRSGTGAYEQYF
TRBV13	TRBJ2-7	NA	CASSANLDPGEYEQYF
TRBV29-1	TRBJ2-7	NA	CSVEWQGEQYF
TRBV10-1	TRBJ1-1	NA	CASSESTLVGREAFF
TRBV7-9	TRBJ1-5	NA	CASSLDTGGHNQPQHF
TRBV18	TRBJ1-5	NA	CASSQGAGNQPQHF
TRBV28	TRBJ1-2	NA	CASSLTVYGYTF
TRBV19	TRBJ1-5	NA	CASGTGNQPQHF
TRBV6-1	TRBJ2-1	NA	CASSERLVPNEQFF
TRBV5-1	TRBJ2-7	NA	CASSSRGGSDEQYF
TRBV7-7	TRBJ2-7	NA	CASSLGTTYEQYF
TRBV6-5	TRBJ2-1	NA	CASSRQDEQFF
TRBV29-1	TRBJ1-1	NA	CSAWDSRNTEAFF
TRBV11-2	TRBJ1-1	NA	CASSLGQGTEAFF
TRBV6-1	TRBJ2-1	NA	CASRLAGEVDEQFF
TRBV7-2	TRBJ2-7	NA	CASSRGQPYEQYF
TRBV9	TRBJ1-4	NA	CASSVAGGAREKLFF
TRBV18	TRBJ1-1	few	CASSRGAGTEAFF
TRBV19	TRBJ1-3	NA	CASSIRGIRDTIYF
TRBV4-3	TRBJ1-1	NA	CASSQGLGLAEAFF
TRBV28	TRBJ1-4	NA	CASSFFDRAEKLFF